This T cell receptor (beta chain) was recorded in a study of T cells in Graves' hyperthyroidism and ophthalmopathy. J lost 0 bases, V lost 5 bases, and 4 bases had no gene match. CDR3 size: 15 residues. The germline gives CDR1 SGHDT, CDR2 YYEEEE. Authors of the study amplified TCR beta CDR3 regions from RNA transcripts. The TCR CDR3 was amplified in a first-round RT-PCR using the HTBI primer set. In TCRdb, the multiplex PCR reads were re-called with MiXCR into one record per CDR3 protein. The sample lists fewer than 350,000 distinct CDR3 sequences, roughly 13% occurring once. The TCR comes from a woman in her thirties or forties with Graves' hyperthyroidism. The sample was blood. This sequence joins TRBV5-6 and TRBJ2-4, with TRBD1 identical over 8 bases. The CDR3 is CASRRTGIAKNIQYF. DNA for the CDR3: TGTGCCAGCAGACGGACAGGGATAGCCAAAAACATTCAGTACTTC.